The 23 T cell receptor beta chains below come from one sample, sequenced in a study of T-cell memory formation after mild COVID-19. TCRdb passed the 5' RACE reads through MiXCR, listing each CDR3 protein once. The data contain 190,000 or so distinct CDR3 sequences, about 22% of them seen just once; the ten biggest clones take up 20% to 25%. The sequencing input was PBMCs or a T cell subset sorted from them (not recorded which). These receptors were collected from an adult woman who had mild COVID-19 (a few samples of this study predate the infection). Cell type and time point are not known.

This clonotype was detected a few times. The chain recombines TRBV12-3 or TRBV12-4 with TRBJ2-5; D not certain. The germline V and J ends were trimmed by 1 base and 2 bases, with 14 bases remaining between them. The CDR3 sequence is 16 residues long. The CDR3 DNA reads TGTGCCAGCAGTTTAGTGGCTAAGGGCCTACAAGAGACCCAGTACTTC. Amino acids: CASSLVAKGLQETQYF.

This rearrangement joins TRBV5-1 to TRBJ1-2; the match to TRBD1 covers 11 bases. In germline, CDR1 is SGHRS, CDR2 YFSETQ. After removal of 3 bases from V and 3 bases from J, the junction contained 1 base not matched to a gene. This CDR3 contains 14 residues. In DNA, the CDR3 is TGCGCCAGCAGCTGGACAGGGGGCGACTATGGCTACACCTTC. Its protein is CASSWTGGDYGYTF.

This clonotype was recorded a few times. The rearrangement joins TRBV7-2 to TRBJ2-7; 7 nucleotides match TRBD1. Germline assignment: CDR1 SGHTA and CDR2 FQGNSA. J gave up 2 bases and V 7 bases, and 2 bases lay outside the gene matches. This CDR3 has 12 amino acids. The CDR3 DNA is TGTGCCAGCATGCAGGGGGCCTACGAGCAGTACTTC. It yields the protein CASMQGAYEQYF.

The chain couples TRBV14 to TRBJ2-5; D might be TRBD1 or TRBD2, each matching 5 bases. The CDR3 runs 17 residues. Germline V gene sequence: CDR1 SGHDN, CDR2 FVKESK. V lost 8 bases and J 4 bases, leaving 26 bases between the germline ends. The CDR3 loop reads CASHPQLRWGIPETQYF. CDR3 coding DNA: TGTGCCAGCCACCCGCAGCTGCGATGGGGGATTCCAGAGACCCAGTACTTC. The complete variable domain, with remaining parts taken from reference TRBV14 and TRBJ2-5, reads EAGVTQFPSHSVIEKGQTVTLRCDPISGHDNLYWYRRVMGKEIKFLLHFVKESKQDESGMPNNRFLAERTGGTYSTLKVQPAELEDSGVYFCASHPQLRWGIPETQYFGPGTRLLVL.

The V call is TRBV4-1, the J call TRBJ2-1; 12 bases are shared with TRBD2. Germline V lookup: CDR1 MGHRA, CDR2 YSYEKL. The CDR3 length is 15 residues. The V and J ends lost 2 bases and 8 bases, in that order; junction bases with no gene match: 4. CDR3 loop: CASSQPGLAGHEQFF. CDR3 nucleotide sequence: TGCGCCAGCAGCCAACCGGGACTAGCGGGTCATGAGCAGTTCTTC.

This clonotype appeared a few times. The chain uses TRBV5-5 and TRBJ2-3; 13 bases fit TRBD2. The J segment lost 9 bases and the V segment lost 4 bases, leaving 11 bases of the junction unmatched. In germline, CDR1 is SGHKS, CDR2 YYEKEE (reference sequence). The CDR3 has 16 amino acids. This CDR3 is CASSPGLAGATRTQYF. CDR3 DNA: TGTGCCAGCAGCCCAGGACTAGCGGGGGCCACAAGGACGCAGTATTTT.

The chain is built from TRBV29-1 and TRBJ1-2; TRBD1 is a possible D gene (5 bases). Trimming removed 4 bases at V and 0 bases at J, with 21 bases between. The CDR3 is 17 residues long. Germline CDR1 reads SQVTM; CDR2 reads ANQGSEA. CDR3 sequence (DNA): TGCAGCGTTGTGGGATACCGGGACCTACAAGCTAACTATGGCTACACCTTC. This encodes CSVVGYRDLQANYGYTF.

This clonotype appeared a few times. The chain recombines TRBV19 with TRBJ1-1; TRBD1 aligns across 7 bases. Trimming removed 3 bases from V and 8 bases from J; junction bases left unmatched: 6. The CDR3 has 13 residues. Germline lookup yields CDR1 LNHDA and CDR2 SQIVND (reference sequence). CDR3 sequence: CASSIATTGEAFF. Written as DNA, the CDR3 is TGTGCCAGTAGTATCGCTACGACAGGGGAAGCTTTCTTT.

This clonotype has more than one count but fewer than ten. The chain carries TRBV5-1 and TRBJ2-5; D gene uncertain. The length of the CDR3 is 14 residues. Trimming removed 0 bases from V and 0 bases from J, with 6 bases in between. The germline CDR1 and CDR2 sequences are SGHRS and YFSETQ. For the CDR3, the DNA is TGCGCCAGCAGCTTGGACGTGAACCAAGAGACCCAGTACTTC. This translates into CASSLDVNQETQYF. The full variable domain, its missing parts supplied by reference TRBV5-1 and TRBJ2-5, is KAGVTQTPRYLIKTRGQQVTLSCSPISGHRSVSWYQQTPGQGLQFLFEYFSETQRNKGNFPGRFSGRQFSNSRSEMNVSTLELGDSALYLCASSLDVNQETQYFGPGTRLLVL.

This clonotype was seen only a few times. The chain recombines TRBV6-2 or TRBV6-3 with TRBJ2-3, with D uncertain. The CDR3 sequence is 15 residues long. The V gene lost 4 bases and the J gene lost 1 base, with 12 bases spanning the gap. Germline V CDR1 and CDR2: MNHEY, SVGEGT. CDR3 DNA sequence: TGTGCCAGCAGTTTCCCTGGGCGCCGCACAGATACGCAGTATTTT. This codes for CASSFPGRRTDTQYF.

The chain combines TRBV2 with TRBJ2-1, with TRBD1 identical over 7 bases. The germline V gene has CDR1 SNHLY and CDR2 FYNNEI. V shed 7 bases, J shed 7 bases, and the junction held 10 bases outside the gene matches. This CDR3 has 14 residues. CDR3 protein: CASMGQILSNEQFF. CDR3 nucleotides: TGTGCCAGCATGGGACAGATTTTATCAAATGAGCAGTTCTTC.

This chain links TRBV4-3 with TRBJ1-2; 8 positions agree with TRBD1. The V gene end was trimmed by 0 bases and the J gene end by 5 bases; junction bases not matched to a gene: 5. Germline V gene sequence: CDR1 LGHNA, CDR2 YSLEER. The CDR3 loop spans 15 amino acids. CDR3 sequence reads: CASSQERTGGYGYTF. CDR3 in DNA: TGCGCCAGCAGCCAAGAGAGAACAGGGGGGTATGGCTACACCTTC.

This clonotype came up a few times. The chain joins TRBV11-2 to TRBJ2-1, with a possible D match to TRBD1 (6 bases). V was clipped by 4 bases and J by 4 bases, with 14 bases between them. CDR1 and CDR2 from the germline V gene are SGHAT and FQNNGV. There are 15 residues in the CDR3. As DNA, the CDR3 is TGTGCCAGCAGCTCCGGGACACCTTTTTACAATGAGCAGTTCTTC. Amino acid sequence: CASSSGTPFYNEQFF.

The chain recombines TRBV7-9 with TRBJ2-2, with 11 bases that match TRBD2. CDR1 is SEHNR and CDR2 is FQNEAQ in the germline V gene (reference sequence). The V and J ends lost 1 base and 3 bases, in that order; junction bases with no gene match: 1. The CDR3 has 16 amino acids. CDR3 protein: CASSLGLAGYTGELFF. The DNA of the CDR3 is TGTGCCAGCAGCTTAGGACTAGCGGGGTACACCGGGGAGCTGTTTTTT.

The chain uses TRBV19 and TRBJ1-2; D unclear. Per the germline V gene, CDR1 is LNHDA and CDR2 is SQIVND (reference sequence). The CDR3 length is 14 residues. The V end lost 3 bases, the J end lost 4 bases, and 12 bases lay between the germline ends. This chain's CDR3 is CASSIGGPGYGYTF. The CDR3 DNA reads TGTGCCAGTAGTATTGGTGGGCCAGGCTATGGCTACACCTTC.

This clonotype appeared a few times. The chain recombines TRBV7-9 with TRBJ1-4, with D possibly TRBD1 on 5 matching bases. The CDR3 extends over 17 amino acids. Germline assignment: CDR1 SEHNR and CDR2 FQNEAQ (reference sequence). Trimming removed 3 bases from V and 6 bases from J, with 20 bases in between. CDR3 sequence (DNA): TGTGCCAGCAGCTTTACCCCGGGACTAACCTCCGATGAAAAACTGTTTTTT. Amino acids: CASSFTPGLTSDEKLFF.

This chain joins TRBV20-1 and TRBJ1-1; D unclear. The CDR3 is 13 residues long. V lost 0 bases to trimming and J lost 3 bases, with 8 bases between them. Germline lookup yields CDR1 DFQATT and CDR2 SNEGSKA (reference sequence). CDR3 loop: CSARDQVHTEAFF. CDR3 sequence (DNA): TGCAGTGCTAGAGATCAGGTGCACACTGAAGCTTTCTTT.

J is TRBJ2-1 and V is TRBV27, with 12 bases that match TRBD2. V shed 5 bases and J 8 bases; nucleotides not matched to a gene: 10. Germline CDR1 reads MNHEY; CDR2 reads SMNVEV (reference sequence). This CDR3 is 16 amino acids long. The CDR3 sequence: CASSPGLAGSRDEQFF. The CDR3, as DNA: TGTGCCAGCAGTCCAGGACTAGCGGGGAGTAGGGATGAGCAGTTCTTC.

The chain is built from TRBV29-1 and TRBJ2-1; TRBD2 matches 12 bases. CDR1 and CDR2 (germline): SQVTM, ANQGSEA. The CDR3 is 14 amino acids. Unmatched junction bases numbered 8, after V lost 6 bases and J lost 8 bases. The CDR3 reads CSVELAGGLDEQFF. DNA for the CDR3: TGCAGCGTGGAACTAGCGGGAGGATTAGATGAGCAGTTCTTC.

This chain uses TRBV6-2 or TRBV6-3 with TRBJ2-1; no firm D call. Germline V gene lookup returns CDR1 MNHEY and CDR2 SVGEGT. CDR3 length equals 17 residues. Trimming stripped 0 bases from V and 0 bases from J, with 12 bases between. The CDR3 sequence is CASSYSGWVSSYNEQFF. The CDR3 nucleotides read TGTGCCAGCAGTTACTCGGGATGGGTGAGCTCCTACAATGAGCAGTTCTTC.

This clonotype was found a few times. This chain uses TRBV4-3 with TRBJ2-7; D not certain. CDR3 length equals 16 residues. Germline-derived CDR1 and CDR2 are LGHNA and YSLEER. V dropped 1 base and J dropped 0 bases, with 13 bases sitting between them. The CDR3 loop is CASSQVVHNPSYEQYF. The CDR3 DNA sequence: TGCGCCAGCAGCCAAGTTGTACATAACCCCTCCTACGAGCAGTACTTC.

This clonotype appeared a few times. The rearrangement uses TRBV4-1 and TRBJ1-5, with 7 bases lining up with TRBD1. CDR1 is MGHRA, CDR2 YSYEKL, per germline. This CDR3 is 15 amino acids long. V was clipped by 0 bases and J by 4 bases; unmatched bases: 3. The CDR3 sequence is CASSQDPTGNQPQHF. CDR3 nucleotides: TGCGCCAGCAGCCAAGACCCGACAGGGAATCAGCCCCAGCATTTT.

J is TRBJ2-7 and V is TRBV5-1, with TRBD1 matching over 7 bases. This CDR3 region has 15 residues. V lost 3 bases, J lost 0 bases, and 6 bases stayed unmatched. Germline CDR1 reads SGHRS; CDR2 reads YFSETQ. CDR3 amino acids: CASSWQGQSSYEQYF. In nucleotides, the CDR3 is TGCGCCAGCAGCTGGCAGGGACAGAGCTCCTACGAGCAGTACTTC.